The 2 T cell receptor beta chains presented below share a single source sample, sequenced in a study of blood T cell repertoires in COVID-19. Assay used: immunoSEQ multiplex PCR; TCRdb lists only in-frame clones, some missing. The table lists roughly 14,000 clones, about 83% of them singletons, with roughly 17% in the top ten. The specimen sequenced was peripheral blood. The receptor set was obtained from a human donor with active COVID-19. The donor label of this sample is uncertain.

V is TRBV4-2 and J is TRBJ2-7; 7 bases line up with TRBD2. The CDR3 is made up of 15 amino acids. V lost 4 bases, J lost 4 bases, and 10 bases stayed unmatched. Per the germline V gene, CDR1 is LGHNA and CDR2 is YNFKEQ. CDR3 sequence: CASSLELGGLYEQYF. Here the CDR3 DNA reads TGTGCCAGCAGCCTAGAGCTCGGGGGACTATACGAGCAGTACTTC.

This clone was seen a few times. The chain recombines TRBV2 with TRBJ1-5, with TRBD1 as a possible D gene (5 bases). V was shortened by 6 bases and J by 3 bases, with 15 bases between the two germline ends. The CDR3 totals 15 residues. Germline V gene data show CDR1 as SNHLY and CDR2 as FYNNEI. CDR3 nucleotide sequence: TGTGCCAGCAGCCGGGGGGACCGAAACAATCAGCCCCAGCATTTT. Amino acids: CASSRGDRNNQPQHF. The variable domain in full, with the rest retrieved from reference TRBV2 and TRBJ1-5, is EPEVTQTPSHQVTQMGQEVILRCVPISNHLYFYWYRQILGQKVEFLVSFYNNEISEKSEIFDDQFSVERPDGSNFTLKIRSTKLEDSAMYFCASSRGDRNNQPQHFGDGTRLSIL.